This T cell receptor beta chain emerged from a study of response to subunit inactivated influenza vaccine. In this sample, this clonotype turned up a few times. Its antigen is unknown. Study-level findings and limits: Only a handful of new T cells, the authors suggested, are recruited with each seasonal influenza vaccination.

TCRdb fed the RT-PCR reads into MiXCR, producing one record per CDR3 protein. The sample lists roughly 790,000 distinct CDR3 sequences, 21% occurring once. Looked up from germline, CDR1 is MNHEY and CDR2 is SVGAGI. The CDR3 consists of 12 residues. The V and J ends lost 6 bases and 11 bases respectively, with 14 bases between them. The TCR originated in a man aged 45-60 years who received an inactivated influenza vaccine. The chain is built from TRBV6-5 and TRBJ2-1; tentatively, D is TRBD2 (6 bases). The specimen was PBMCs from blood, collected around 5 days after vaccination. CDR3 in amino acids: CASSPVGGQQFF. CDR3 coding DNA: TGTGCCAGCAGCCCCGTGGGAGGACAGCAGTTCTTC.